This TCR beta chain was recorded in a study of T-cell reconstitution after alpha-beta-depleted transplantation in children. Study outcomes and limitations: T-cell counts and diversity were attributed mostly to newly produced T cells one year after transplant. In patients about two months after transplant, alpha-beta T cells reportedly arose from several hundred expanded graft clones. It was surviving recipient T cells and thymic progenitors that gave some patients high TCRbeta diversity at day 60.

This clonotype was recorded a few times. As yet, its antigen is unknown. The CDR3 consists of 13 residues. Germline CDR1 reads SGDLS; CDR2 reads YYNGEE. The V end was cut by 3 bases, the J end by 11 bases, with 15 bases between. Construction of the TCRbeta library involved unique molecular identifiers. MiXCR, applied by TCRdb to the PCR reads, yields one record per CDR3 protein. Of about 900,000 distinct CDR3 sequences in the sample, about 29% were seen once. This TCR was recovered from a boy younger than two who had a stem cell transplant for SCID, so the T cells may come from the graft donor. This specimen was PBMCs, mostly from graft donor cells, taken 360 days after TCRalphabeta/CD19-depleted stem cell transplant. The J gene is TRBJ2-4, the V gene TRBV9; a possible D gene is TRBD2 (7 bases). As DNA, the CDR3 is TGTGCCAGCAGCGCCCGGGGGGCCGCGGTTCAGTACTTC. Its protein is CASSARGAAVQYF.